The 30 T cell receptor beta chains reported below all come from one sample, sequenced in a study of T-cell reconstitution after alpha-beta-depleted transplantation in children. The TCRbeta library incorporated unique molecular identifiers. TCRdb redid the calling of the PCR reads with MiXCR, one entry per CDR3 protein. The sample has about 500,000 distinct CDR3 sequences; approximately 30% are singletons. Sequenced material: PBMCs from the stem cell graft donor, taken from the stem cell graft. These receptors all come from a human donor who donated a stem cell graft to a child with aplastic anemia.

This clonotype was recorded a few times. The chain links TRBV6-6 to TRBJ1-2; TRBD1 aligns across 9 bases. The CDR3 length is 11 residues. Germline V gene lookup returns CDR1 MNHNY and CDR2 SVGAGI (reference sequence). Losses at the gene ends were 7 bases for V and 8 bases for J; bases not matched to a gene: 2. The CDR3 protein is CASTDRGGYTF. Written as DNA, the CDR3 is TGTGCCAGCACCGACAGGGGGGGCTACACCTTC.

The V and J genes are TRBV12-3 or TRBV12-4 and TRBJ2-5; 8 nucleotides match TRBD1. With 3 bases clipped from V and 2 bases from J, the junction kept 5 bases outside the gene matches. The CDR3 loop spans 15 amino acids. DNA for the CDR3: TGTGCCAGCAGTTTTAGTACAGGGGGACAAGAGACCCAGTACTTC. The encoded protein is CASSFSTGGQETQYF.

This chain joins TRBV20-1 and TRBJ1-2; D is perhaps TRBD1 (6 bases). Germline V gene sequence: CDR1 DFQATT, CDR2 SNEGSKA (reference sequence). The CDR3 runs 13 residues. Deletions cut 7 bases from V and 8 bases from J, with 20 bases between. CDR3: CSDSLGARGGYTF. The CDR3 DNA sequence: TGCAGTGACTCCCTGGGGGCACGGGGCGGCTACACCTTC.

The V call is TRBV28, the J call TRBJ1-1, with 9 nucleotides matching TRBD1. V gave up 3 bases and J gave up 0 bases; unmatched junction bases: 2. The CDR3 sequence is 15 residues long. Germline CDR1 MDHEN, CDR2 SYDVKM. CDR3 DNA: TGTGCCAGCAGTTTCGGGACAGGGATGAACACTGAAGCTTTCTTT. It specifies CASSFGTGMNTEAFF.

This clonotype appeared a few times. This chain joins TRBV6-5 and TRBJ1-1; perhaps TRBD1 as D (6 bases). CDR3 length: 16 amino acids. Trimming left V 4 bases short and J 0 bases short, with 15 bases between. Germline V lookup: CDR1 MNHEY, CDR2 SVGAGI. CDR3 in amino acids: CASSSYGTGLNTEAFF. The CDR3 DNA follows: TGTGCCAGCAGTTCCTACGGTACAGGGCTGAACACTGAAGCTTTCTTT.

This clonotype has more than one count but fewer than ten. V and J are TRBV5-1 and TRBJ1-2; tentatively, D is TRBD1 (5 bases). The V end lost 2 bases, the J end lost 8 bases, and 16 bases lay between the germline ends. The CDR3 consists of 14 residues. Germline V gene lookup returns CDR1 SGHRS and CDR2 YFSETQ. CDR3 sequence: CASSLSGLSRGYTF. The CDR3 coding sequence is TGCGCCAGCAGCTTATCGGGACTCAGCCGCGGCTACACCTTC.

This clonotype was observed a handful of times. V usage is TRBV28 and J usage is TRBJ2-7, with a tentative D call TRBD1 (6 bases). V shed 6 bases and J shed 3 bases, with 9 bases lying between them. The V gene's germline CDR1 is MDHEN and CDR2 SYDVKM. The CDR3 consists of 12 residues. The CDR3 DNA sequence: TGTGCCAGCAGGCAACAGGGCTACGAGCAGTACTTC. Protein product: CASRQQGYEQYF.

This clonotype turned up a few times. Its ends do not fully match the called genes, so a read error is possible. The CDR3 sequence is CASTLSHMNTEAFF. The CDR3 DNA follows: TGTGCCAGCACCTTGTCCCATATGAACACTGAAGCTTTCTTT. The chain couples TRBV5-6 to TRBJ1-1, with unresolved D. Germline values: CDR1 SGHDT, CDR2 YYEEEE. CDR3 length: 14 amino acids.

There are a few counts of this clonotype. This rearrangement joins TRBV11-3 to TRBJ2-1; D perhaps matches TRBD1 (6 bases). Trimming pared 1 base from V and 6 bases from J, leaving 10 bases between. CDR1 is SGHNT and CDR2 is YENEEA in the germline V gene. The CDR3 contains 14 residues. CDR3 sequence: CASSLASGANEQFF. CDR3 DNA: TGTGCCAGCAGCTTAGCTTCAGGGGCCAATGAGCAGTTCTTC.

The chain is built from TRBV9 and TRBJ2-1; 8 bases match TRBD2. CDR1 is SGDLS, CDR2 YYNGEE, per germline. J was trimmed by 0 bases and V by 3 bases; bases with no gene match: 8. CDR3 length: 17 residues. For the CDR3, the DNA is TGTGCCAGCAGCGAAAGCGGGAGCCCGATCTCCTACAATGAGCAGTTCTTC. Protein product: CASSESGSPISYNEQFF.

The chain is built from TRBV18 and TRBJ1-3; D is uncertain. The V gene's germline CDR1 is KGHSH and CDR2 LQKENI. Deletions cut 2 bases from V and 3 bases from J, with 11 bases between. The CDR3 loop spans 15 amino acids. CDR3 nucleotides: TGTGCCAGCTCACCAAACAGCGATTATGGAAACACCATATATTTT. Translation gives CASSPNSDYGNTIYF.

The table lists this clonotype with a few counts. This rearrangement joins TRBV6-5 to TRBJ2-6, with 7 bases that match TRBD2. J was trimmed by 2 bases and V by 0 bases; bases with no gene match: 10. Germline CDR1 MNHEY, CDR2 SVGAGI. The CDR3 totals 19 residues. CDR3 residues: CASSYSTAGSTTGANVLTF. CDR3 bases: TGTGCCAGCAGTTACTCGACAGCGGGATCCACCACTGGGGCCAACGTCCTGACTTTC.

This clonotype was found a few times. V gene TRBV20-1 combines with J gene TRBJ2-7; D may be TRBD1 (6 bases). Germline V gene sequence: CDR1 DFQATT, CDR2 SNEGSKA (reference sequence). The CDR3 has 14 amino acids. V shed 6 bases and J shed 4 bases, with 19 bases lying between them. The CDR3 DNA reads as TGCAGTGCCAGCCCAGACAGGTCTAATTACGAGCAGTACTTC. It specifies CSASPDRSNYEQYF.

This clonotype has a handful of counts. The rearrangement uses TRBV20-1 and TRBJ1-3; 7 bases are a match to TRBD1. The V segment lost 4 bases and the J segment 0 bases; nucleotides outside the gene matches: 6. Germline CDR1 DFQATT, CDR2 SNEGSKA (reference sequence). The CDR3 extends over 15 amino acids. This CDR3 is CSATTDRVSGNTIYF. CDR3 DNA: TGCAGTGCTACCACCGACAGGGTCTCTGGAAACACCATATATTTT.

The rearrangement joins TRBV4-3 to TRBJ2-7, with D tentatively TRBD2 (5 bases). Per the germline V gene, CDR1 is LGHNA and CDR2 is YSLEER. The CDR3 is made up of 14 amino acids. With 4 bases removed from V and 0 bases from J, the gap between germline ends came to 10 bases. CDR3 nucleotide sequence: TGCGCCAGCAGCCCCCAGCGGAACTCCTACGAGCAGTACTTC. Encoded protein: CASSPQRNSYEQYF.

V usage is TRBV20-1 and J usage is TRBJ1-4; no firm D call. CDR1 DFQATT and CDR2 SNEGSKA come from the germline V gene (reference sequence). There are 13 residues in the CDR3. Deletions cut 6 bases from V and 7 bases from J, with 15 bases between. CDR3 loop: CSASQPTGEKLFF. The CDR3 DNA sequence: TGCAGTGCCAGCCAACCGACGGGTGAAAAACTGTTTTTT.

J is TRBJ2-5 and V is TRBV11-2; D is tentatively TRBD1 or TRBD2 (5 bases each). Trimming took 1 base from V and 4 from J, leaving 22 bases between them. Germline CDR1 is SGHAT and CDR2 is FQNNGV. The CDR3 is 18 amino acids. CDR3 in amino acids: CASSLGGKSRVTSETQYF. DNA of the CDR3: TGTGCCAGCAGCTTAGGGGGGAAGAGCAGGGTAACGTCAGAGACCCAGTACTTC. Variable domain in full (rest from reference TRBV11-2 and TRBJ2-5): EAGVAQSPRYKIIEKRQSVAFWCNPISGHATLYWYQQILGQGPKLLIQFQNNGVVDDSQLPKDRFSAERLKGVDSTLKIQPAKLEDSAVYLCASSLGGKSRVTSETQYFGPGTRLLVL.

This chain uses TRBV25-1 with TRBJ2-1, with D hard to call. CDR1 and CDR2 from the germline V gene are MGHDK and SYGVNS. Trimming removed 8 bases at V and 2 bases at J, with 13 bases between. CDR3 length: 14 amino acids. The CDR3 loop is CASSQSLTYNEQFF. CDR3 nucleotide sequence: TGTGCCAGCTCGCAGTCCCTTACCTACAATGAGCAGTTCTTC.

The chain is built from TRBV6-5 and TRBJ2-3; 7 bases match TRBD2. This CDR3 contains 16 residues. Germline V lookup: CDR1 MNHEY, CDR2 SVGAGI. V shed 6 bases and J 0 bases; nucleotides not matched to a gene: 9. As DNA, the CDR3 is TGTGCCAGCAGAACCCGTGGGGGGGTGAGCACAGATACGCAGTATTTT. Amino acids: CASRTRGGVSTDTQYF.

The chain links TRBV27 to TRBJ2-2; 8 bases agree with TRBD1. Germline CDR1 MNHEY, CDR2 SMNVEV (reference sequence). CDR3 length equals 14 residues. The ends lost 7 bases at V and 4 bases at J; junction bases unmatched: 5. The CDR3 protein is CASTTGVSTGELFF. As DNA, the CDR3 is TGTGCCAGCACGACAGGGGTGAGCACCGGGGAGCTGTTTTTT.

J is TRBJ2-1 and V is TRBV28; 13 nucleotides line up with TRBD2. This CDR3 has 14 amino acids. Germline V gene lookup returns CDR1 MDHEN and CDR2 SYDVKM. Trimming took 7 bases from V and 7 from J; bases not matched to a gene: 4. The CDR3 sequence is CASIGLAGENEQFF. The CDR3 coding sequence is TGTGCCAGCATTGGACTAGCGGGAGAGAATGAGCAGTTCTTC.

This clonotype showed up just once. The J gene is TRBJ1-1, the V gene TRBV6-2 or TRBV6-3; D gene unclear. This CDR3 has 13 residues. The V gene's germline CDR1 is MNHEY and CDR2 SVGEGT. The germline V and J ends were trimmed by 2 bases and 3 bases, with 7 bases remaining between them. The CDR3 nucleotides read TGTGCCAGCAGTTACATTGGGTACACTGAAGCTTTCTTT. It is translated as CASSYIGYTEAFF.

The gene calls are TRBV29-1 and TRBJ1-4; D remains ambiguous. CDR1 and CDR2 from the germline V gene are SQVTM and ANQGSEA. This CDR3 has 13 amino acids. Trimming stripped 7 bases from V and 1 base from J, with 10 bases between. The CDR3 spells CSATDGTNEKLFF. In DNA, the CDR3 is TGCAGCGCGACGGACGGAACTAATGAAAAACTGTTTTTT.

This clonotype was seen only a few times. The chain has TRBV6-2 or TRBV6-3 and TRBJ2-7; D is undetermined. This CDR3 contains 13 residues. The germline gives CDR1 MNHEY, CDR2 SVGEGT. The ends were cut back, 2 bases at V and 7 bases at J, with 12 bases in the middle. CDR3: CASSYDTQREQYV. The CDR3 bases are TGTGCCAGCAGTTACGACACCCAGAGGGAGCAGTACGTC.

This chain uses TRBV3-1 with TRBJ1-2; no clear D. Per the germline V gene, CDR1 is LGHDT and CDR2 is YNNKEL (reference sequence). This CDR3 has 13 residues. Trimming cost V 4 bases and J 3 bases, with 9 bases left between them. The CDR3 DNA is TGTGCCAGCAGCCCTAGATCAGACTATGGCTACACCTTC. Translated, it gives CASSPRSDYGYTF.

This clonotype was picked up a small number of times. This chain uses TRBV29-1 with TRBJ2-3; TRBD2 matches at 11 bases. The CDR3 runs 14 residues. After removal of 7 bases from V and 4 bases from J, the junction contained 7 bases not matched to a gene. Germline assignment: CDR1 SQVTM and CDR2 ANQGSEA. The chain's CDR3 is CSELTSGNADTQYF. CDR3 coding DNA: TGCAGCGAACTGACTAGCGGGAATGCAGATACGCAGTATTTT.

The V gene is TRBV11-2, the J gene TRBJ2-3; 8 bases are shared with TRBD2. The CDR3 extends over 17 amino acids. Germline lookup yields CDR1 SGHAT and CDR2 FQNNGV. After removal of 1 base from V and 0 bases from J, the junction contained 6 bases not matched to a gene. In DNA form, the CDR3 reads TGTGCCAGCAGCTTAGGTTTTAGCGGGGCTAGCACAGATACGCAGTATTTT. It specifies CASSLGFSGASTDTQYF.

This chain connects TRBV29-1 to TRBJ1-4, with D unresolved. The CDR3 spans 11 residues. The germline CDR1 and CDR2 sequences are SQVTM and ANQGSEA. V lost 5 bases to trimming and J lost 4 bases, with 5 bases between them. The CDR3, as DNA: TGCAGCGTTCGTGATAATGAAAAACTGTTTTTT. Amino acids: CSVRDNEKLFF.

This chain connects TRBV4-3 to TRBJ2-5; D is perhaps TRBD2 (6 bases). Germline CDR1 LGHNA, CDR2 YSLEER. The ends were cut back, 0 bases at V and 0 bases at J, with 14 bases in the middle. The CDR3 extends over 17 amino acids. DNA for the CDR3: TGCGCCAGCAGCCAAGAGTTCCTTGCGGGGTACCAAGAGACCCAGTACTTC. Protein: CASSQEFLAGYQETQYF.

The chain employs TRBV3-1 and TRBJ2-5; 8 bases are a match to TRBD1. With V trimmed by 6 bases and J by 4 bases, 4 bases remained unmatched. CDR1 and CDR2 (germline): LGHDT, YNNKEL (reference sequence). This CDR3 has 13 residues. CDR3 region: CASSGQGTETQYF. The DNA for the CDR3 is TGTGCCAGCAGTGGACAGGGAACAGAGACCCAGTACTTC.